The sequence of this TCR beta chain was determined in a study of T cell changes during pregnancy in multiple sclerosis. CDR3 length equals 14 residues. V lost 5 bases, J lost 4 bases, and 11 bases lay in between. Germline CDR1 reads MNHEY; CDR2 reads SVGAGI. Produced via immunoSEQ multiplex PCR; TCRdb's table is partial and in-frame only. The table lists approximately 44,000 clones, 90% to 95% of them singletons. This TCR came from a female donor with multiple sclerosis, enrolled in a pregnancy study. The specimen was CD4+ T cells from peripheral blood mononuclear cells, collected before pregnancy. V gene TRBV6-5 combines with J gene TRBJ1-4; D not resolved. CDR3: CASSPAGSNEKLFF. CDR3 DNA sequence: TGTGCCAGCAGTCCCGCGGGGAGTAATGAAAAACTGTTTTTT.